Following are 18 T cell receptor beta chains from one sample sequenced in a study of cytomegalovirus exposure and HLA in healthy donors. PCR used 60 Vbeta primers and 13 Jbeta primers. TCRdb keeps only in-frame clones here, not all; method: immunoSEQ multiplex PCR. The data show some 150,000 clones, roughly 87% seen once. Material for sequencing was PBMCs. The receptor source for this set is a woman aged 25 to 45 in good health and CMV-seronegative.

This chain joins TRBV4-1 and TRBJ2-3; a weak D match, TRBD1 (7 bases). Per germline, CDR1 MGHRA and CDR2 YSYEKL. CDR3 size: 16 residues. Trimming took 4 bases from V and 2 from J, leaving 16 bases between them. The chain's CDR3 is CASSPQGGATTDTQYF. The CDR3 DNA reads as TGCGCCAGCAGCCCTCAGGGGGGCGCCACCACAGATACGCAGTATTTT.

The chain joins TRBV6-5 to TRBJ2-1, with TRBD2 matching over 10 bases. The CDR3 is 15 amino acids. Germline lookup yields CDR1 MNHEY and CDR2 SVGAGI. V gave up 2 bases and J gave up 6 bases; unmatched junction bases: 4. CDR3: CASSYGAGGPNEQFF. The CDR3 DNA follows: TGTGCCAGCAGTTACGGAGCGGGGGGGCCCAATGAGCAGTTCTTC.

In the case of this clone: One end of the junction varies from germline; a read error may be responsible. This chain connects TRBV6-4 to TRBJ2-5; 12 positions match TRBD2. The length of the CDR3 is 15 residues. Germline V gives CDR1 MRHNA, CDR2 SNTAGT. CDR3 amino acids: CASSYGLAGQGTQYF. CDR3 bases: TGTGCCAGCAGCTATGGACTAGCGGGGCAAGGGACCCAGTACTTC.

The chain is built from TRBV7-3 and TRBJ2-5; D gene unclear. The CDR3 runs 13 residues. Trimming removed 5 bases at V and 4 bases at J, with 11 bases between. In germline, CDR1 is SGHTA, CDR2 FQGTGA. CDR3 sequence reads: CASSPINGETQYF. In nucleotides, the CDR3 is TGTGCCAGCAGCCCCATTAACGGAGAGACCCAGTACTTC.

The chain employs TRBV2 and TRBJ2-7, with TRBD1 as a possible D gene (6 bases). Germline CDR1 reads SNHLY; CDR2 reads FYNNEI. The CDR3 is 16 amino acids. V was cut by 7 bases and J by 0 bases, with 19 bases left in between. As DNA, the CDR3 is TGTGCCAGCATAGGAGGAGGACAGTCGATCTCCTACGAGCAGTACTTC. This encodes CASIGGGQSISYEQYF.

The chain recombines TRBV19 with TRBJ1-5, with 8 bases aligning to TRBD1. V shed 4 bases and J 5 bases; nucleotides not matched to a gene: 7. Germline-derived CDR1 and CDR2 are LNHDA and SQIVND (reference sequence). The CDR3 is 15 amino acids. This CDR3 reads CASSTRQGWDQPQHF. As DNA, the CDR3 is TGTGCCAGTAGTACCCGACAGGGGTGGGATCAGCCCCAGCATTTT.

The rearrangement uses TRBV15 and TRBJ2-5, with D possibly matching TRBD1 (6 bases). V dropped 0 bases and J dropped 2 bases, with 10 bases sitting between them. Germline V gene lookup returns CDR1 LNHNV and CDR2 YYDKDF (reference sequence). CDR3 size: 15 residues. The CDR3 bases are TGTGCCACCAGCAGAGATTCAGGGGCGCAAGAGACCCAGTACTTC. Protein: CATSRDSGAQETQYF.

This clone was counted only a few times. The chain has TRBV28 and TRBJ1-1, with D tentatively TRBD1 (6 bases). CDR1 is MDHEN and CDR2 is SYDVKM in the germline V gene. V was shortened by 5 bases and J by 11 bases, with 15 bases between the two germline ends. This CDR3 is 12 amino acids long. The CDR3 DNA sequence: TGTGCCAGCAGTGGTCGGACAGAGACGGCTTTCTTT. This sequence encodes CASSGRTETAFF.

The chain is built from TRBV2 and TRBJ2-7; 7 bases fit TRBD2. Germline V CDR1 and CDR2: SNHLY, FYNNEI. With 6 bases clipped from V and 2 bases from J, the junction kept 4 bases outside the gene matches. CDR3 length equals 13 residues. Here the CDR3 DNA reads TGTGCCAGCAGCTCCGGACTAGCCTACGAGCAGTACTTC. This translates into CASSSGLAYEQYF.

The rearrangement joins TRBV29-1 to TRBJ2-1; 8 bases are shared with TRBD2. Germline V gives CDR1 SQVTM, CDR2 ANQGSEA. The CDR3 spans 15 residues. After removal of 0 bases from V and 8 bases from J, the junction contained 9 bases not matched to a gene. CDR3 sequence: CSVEDSGNPGDEQFF. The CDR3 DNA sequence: TGCAGCGTTGAAGATAGCGGGAACCCCGGAGATGAGCAGTTCTTC.

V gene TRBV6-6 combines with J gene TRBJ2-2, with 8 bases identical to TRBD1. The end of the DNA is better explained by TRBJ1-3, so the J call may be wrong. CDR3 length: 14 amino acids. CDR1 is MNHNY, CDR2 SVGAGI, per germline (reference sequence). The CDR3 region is CASSRQGTGNTIYF. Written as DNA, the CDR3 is TGTGCCAGCAGCCGACAGGGGACTGGAAACACCATATATTTT.

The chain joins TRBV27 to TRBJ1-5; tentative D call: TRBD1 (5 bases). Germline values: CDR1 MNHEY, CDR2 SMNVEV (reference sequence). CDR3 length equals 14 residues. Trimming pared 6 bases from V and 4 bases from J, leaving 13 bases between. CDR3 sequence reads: CASRAQGSNQPQHF. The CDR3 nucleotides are TGTGCCAGCAGGGCCCAGGGCTCAAATCAGCCCCAGCATTTT.

Here the CDR3 DNA reads TGTGCCAGCAGTGAGAGGGGCGGGAGGGCCACCGGGGAGCTGTTTTTT. It yields the protein CASSERGGRATGELFF. The genes are TRBV2 and TRBJ2-2, with 9 bases lining up with TRBD2. This CDR3 spans 16 amino acids. J lost 4 bases, V lost 3 bases, and 6 bases had no gene match. The germline V gene encodes CDR1 SNHLY and CDR2 FYNNEI. Supplemented by reference TRBV2 and TRBJ2-2, the full variable domain reads EPEVTQTPSHQVTQMGQEVILRCVPISNHLYFYWYRQILGQKVEFLVSFYNNEISEKSEIFDDQFSVERPDGSNFTLKIRSTKLEDSAMYFCASSERGGRATGELFFGEGSRLTVL.

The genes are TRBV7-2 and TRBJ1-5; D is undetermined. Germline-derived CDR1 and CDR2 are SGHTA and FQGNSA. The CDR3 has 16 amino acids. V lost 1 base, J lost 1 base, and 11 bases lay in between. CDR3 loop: CASSLEALLSNQPQHF. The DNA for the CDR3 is TGTGCCAGCAGCTTAGAAGCCTTACTGAGCAATCAGCCCCAGCATTTT.

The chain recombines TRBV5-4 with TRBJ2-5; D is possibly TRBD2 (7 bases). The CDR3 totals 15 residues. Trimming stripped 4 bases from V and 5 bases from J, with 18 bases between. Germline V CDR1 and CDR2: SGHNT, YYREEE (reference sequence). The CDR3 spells CASSGRGRGEETQYF. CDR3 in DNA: TGTGCCAGCAGCGGAAGGGGGAGGGGGGAGGAGACCCAGTACTTC.

The CDR3, as DNA: TGTGCCAGCAGGGGAAGCGGGGGCTACAACACCGGGGAGCTGTTTTTT. It is translated as CASRGSGGYNTGELFF. The chain links TRBV2 to TRBJ2-2; 8 nucleotides match TRBD2. Germline assignment: CDR1 SNHLY and CDR2 FYNNEI. V was pared by 6 bases and J by 2 bases, with 8 bases of the junction left unmatched. The CDR3 loop spans 16 amino acids.

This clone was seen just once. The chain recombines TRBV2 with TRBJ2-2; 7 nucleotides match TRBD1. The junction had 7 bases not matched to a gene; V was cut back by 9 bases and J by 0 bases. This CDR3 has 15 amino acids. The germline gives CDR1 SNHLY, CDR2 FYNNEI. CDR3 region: CARAGTETNTGELFF. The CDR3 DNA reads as TGTGCCAGAGCCGGGACAGAGACGAACACCGGGGAGCTGTTTTTT. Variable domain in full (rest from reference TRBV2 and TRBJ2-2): EPEVTQTPSHQVTQMGQEVILRCVPISNHLYFYWYRQILGQKVEFLVSFYNNEISEKSEIFDDQFSVERPDGSNFTLKIRSTKLEDSAMYFCARAGTETNTGELFFGEGSRLTVL.

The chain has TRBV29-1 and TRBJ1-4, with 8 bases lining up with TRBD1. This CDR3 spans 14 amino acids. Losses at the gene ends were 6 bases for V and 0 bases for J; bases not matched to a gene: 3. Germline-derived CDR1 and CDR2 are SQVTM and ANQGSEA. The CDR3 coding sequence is TGCAGCGTAGGACAGGGAGCAACTAATGAAAAACTGTTTTTT. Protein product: CSVGQGATNEKLFF.